These T cell receptor beta chains were read from a single sample in a study of Ad26.COV2.S vaccination and SARS-CoV-2 variants. Assay: immunoSEQ multiplex PCR; the TCRdb copy retains only in-frame clones and omits some. Of about 400,000 clones in the sample, 70% to 90% were seen once. The input for sequencing was peripheral blood, taken in a trial of Ad26.COV2.S vaccine versus placebo. The receptors stem from a person aged 18 to 65 who received the Ad26.COV2.S COVID-19 vaccine or a placebo. The conserved cysteine and the conserved F or W are not part of the CDR3 here. Size tells how often a clone was seen (once, few, many) or the class of an expanded clone, and some rows leave it out.

V gene: TRBV18
J gene: TRBJ2-5
clone size: .
CDR3 protein: ASSPQPYQETQY

V gene: TRBV10-2
J gene: TRBJ2-7
clone size: .
CDR3 protein: ASGPREGSEQY

V gene: TRBV7-2
J gene: TRBJ1-6
clone size: .
CDR3 protein: ASSLNGAAGSPLH

V gene: TRBV5-6
J gene: TRBJ2-7
clone size: .
CDR3 protein: ASSSSSYEQY

V gene: TRBV3-1/TRBV3-2
J gene: TRBJ1-1
clone size: .
CDR3 protein: ASSQGGDTEAF

V gene: TRBV19
J gene: TRBJ1-4
clone size: .
CDR3 protein: ASNPRQGNEKLF

V gene: TRBV20-1
J gene: TRBJ1-6
clone size: once
CDR3 protein: SASLQGGNSPLH

V gene: TRBV5-4
J gene: TRBJ2-5
clone size: once
CDR3 protein: ASSSELGVLVETQY

V gene: TRBV28
J gene: TRBJ1-4
clone size: .
CDR3 protein: ASRSDRAPF

V gene: TRBV11-2
J gene: TRBJ1-3
clone size: .
CDR3 protein: ASSLDRAHSGNTIY

V gene: TRBV6-1
J gene: TRBJ2-5
clone size: .
CDR3 protein: ASSYGQLQETQY

V gene: TRBV30
J gene: TRBJ2-1
clone size: .
CDR3 protein: AWTSYGTRTYNEQF

V gene: TRBV5-1
J gene: TRBJ2-5
clone size: .
CDR3 protein: ASSVQETQY

V gene: TRBV24-1
J gene: TRBJ2-3
clone size: .
CDR3 protein: ATSDRSSASTDTQY

V gene: TRBV7-2
J gene: TRBJ2-7
clone size: .
CDR3 protein: ASSFDRVAYEQY

V gene: TRBV10-3
J gene: TRBJ2-3
clone size: .
CDR3 protein: AISESIYTSGGRTDTQY

V gene: TRBV3-1/TRBV3-2
J gene: TRBJ2-3
clone size: .
CDR3 protein: ASSGRGRASDTQY

V gene: TRBV7-3
J gene: TRBJ2-7
clone size: .
CDR3 protein: ASSFGGYGEQY

V gene: TRBV5-1
J gene: TRBJ1-5
clone size: .
CDR3 protein: ASSLAGTPNQPQH

V gene: TRBV6-6
J gene: TRBJ1-1
clone size: .
CDR3 protein: ASSRDRGRVWTPEAF